Following are 18 T cell receptor beta chains from one sample sequenced in a study of Ad26.COV2.S vaccination and SARS-CoV-2 variants. Treatment here: around 19 received Ad26.COV2.S at low or high dose, single or two shots; roughly five received placebo; per-sample allocation not given. Sample collection was performed on day 63 after the first vaccine or placebo injection. Data came from immunoSEQ multiplex PCR; TCRdb stores just in-frame clones and leaves some out. The sample lists around 270,000 clones, roughly 89% occurring once. Sample: peripheral blood, taken in a trial of Ad26.COV2.S vaccine versus placebo. The receptor set was obtained from a person between 18 and 60 years old who received the Ad26.COV2.S COVID-19 vaccine or a placebo.

The V call is TRBV6-2 or TRBV6-3, the J call TRBJ2-3; tentatively, D is TRBD2 (6 bases). The CDR3 spans 12 residues. Germline V lookup: CDR1 MNHEY, CDR2 SVGEGT. The V end was cut by 5 bases, the J end by 4 bases, with 7 bases between. The CDR3 reads CASSRLADTQYF. The CDR3 nucleotides are TGTGCCAGCAGTCGACTAGCAGATACGCAGTATTTT.

The chain carries TRBV5-6 and TRBJ2-5; D call uncertain. Germline values: CDR1 SGHDT, CDR2 YYEEEE. The CDR3 extends over 12 amino acids. The V end was cut by 5 bases, the J end by 1 base, with 6 bases between. DNA of the CDR3: TGTGCCAGCAGAGTCGGCCAAGAGACCCAGTACTTC. It translates to CASRVGQETQYF.

V and J are TRBV9 and TRBJ1-1; no firm D call. V was pared by 1 base and J by 11 bases, with 15 bases between. The germline CDR1 and CDR2 sequences are SGDLS and YYNGEE. The CDR3 sequence is 13 residues long. CDR3 in amino acids: CASSVRGRGEAFF. The CDR3 coding sequence is TGTGCCAGCAGCGTAAGAGGGCGCGGGGAGGCTTTCTTT. The full variable domain, in which reference TRBV9 and TRBJ1-1 provide the parts outside the CDR3, is DSGVTQTPKHLITATGQRVTLRCSPRSGDLSVYWYQQSLDQGLQFLIQYYNGEERAKGNILERFSAQQFPDLHSELNLSSLELGDSALYFCASSVRGRGEAFFGQGTRLTVV.

The rearrangement links TRBV6-6 to TRBJ1-5; D uncertain. This CDR3 contains 16 residues. Germline values: CDR1 MNHNY, CDR2 SVGAGI (reference sequence). Trimming removed 0 bases from V and 2 bases from J, with 11 bases in between. The CDR3 sequence: CASSYSRSRGNQPQHF. CDR3 in DNA: TGTGCCAGCAGTTACTCCCGAAGCCGCGGCAATCAGCCCCAGCATTTT.

This clone occurred once. This chain uses TRBV18 with TRBJ2-7; a weak D match, TRBD1 (5 bases). CDR1 KGHSH and CDR2 LQKENI come from the germline V gene. The CDR3 runs to 15 residues. The V end lost 3 bases, the J end lost 3 bases, and 15 bases lay between the germline ends. The CDR3 nucleotides read TGTGCCAGCTCACCCCTGGGGTCAGGGTTCTACGAGCAGTACTTC. Encoded protein: CASSPLGSGFYEQYF.

J is TRBJ1-5 and V is TRBV28; D is unresolved. Looked up from germline, CDR1 is MDHEN and CDR2 is SYDVKM. Trimming left V 3 bases short and J 7 bases short, with 7 bases between. This CDR3 has 12 amino acids. CDR3: CASSFVGQPQHF. CDR3 DNA sequence: TGTGCCAGCAGTTTTGTGGGACAGCCCCAGCATTTT. Combining the CDR3 with reference TRBV28 and TRBJ1-5 gives the whole variable domain DVKVTQSSRYLVKRTGEKVFLECVQDMDHENMFWYRQDPGLGLRLIYFSYDVKMKEKGDIPEGYSVSREKKERFSLILESASTNQTSMYLCASSFVGQPQHFGDGTRLSIL.

This clone was seen only once. This chain connects TRBV9 to TRBJ1-5, with 11 bases lining up with TRBD1. The length of the CDR3 is 14 residues. V lost 3 bases and J lost 6; bases outside the gene matches: 2. CDR1 is SGDLS and CDR2 is YYNGEE in the germline V gene. The CDR3 coding sequence is TGTGCCAGCAGCGCCGGGACAGGGGGTCAGCCCCAGCATTTT. As protein: CASSAGTGGQPQHF.

This chain uses TRBV2 with TRBJ2-7, with 12 bases matching TRBD2. Trimming at V came to 4 bases and at J to 0 bases, leaving 1 base not matched to a gene. The CDR3 loop spans 15 amino acids. Germline CDR1 reads SNHLY; CDR2 reads FYNNEI. CDR3 in amino acids: CASSGTSGNSYEQYV. CDR3 nucleotides: TGTGCCAGCAGTGGGACTAGCGGGAACTCCTACGAGCAGTACGTC.

The chain recombines TRBV5-6 with TRBJ1-4; weak D call: TRBD1 (5 bases). CDR1 and CDR2 from the germline V gene are SGHDT and YYEEEE. V lost 2 bases, J lost 3 bases, and 17 bases lay in between. The CDR3 is made up of 17 amino acids. The chain's CDR3 is CASSLGQGFVANEKLFF. CDR3 coding DNA: TGTGCCAGCAGCTTAGGGCAGGGCTTCGTTGCTAATGAAAAACTGTTTTTT. Based on the CDR3 plus reference TRBV5-6 and TRBJ1-4, the full variable domain is DAGVTQSPTHLIKTRGQQVTLRCSPKSGHDTVSWYQQALGQGPQFIFQYYEEEERQRGNFPDRFSGHQFPNYSSELNVNALLLGDSALYLCASSLGQGFVANEKLFFGSGTQLSVL.

The chain links TRBV2 to TRBJ2-2, with a tentative D call TRBD2 (6 bases). The germline V gene encodes CDR1 SNHLY and CDR2 FYNNEI. Between the trimmed V and J ends, which lost 7 bases and 1 base, there was a span of 13 bases. The CDR3 runs 15 residues. The CDR3 DNA sequence: TGTGCCAGCAAGGACGGGAGACAGAACACCGGGGAGCTGTTTTTT. This codes for CASKDGRQNTGELFF.

This clone was detected a few times. The chain is built from TRBV7-2 and TRBJ2-1; 12 bases are shared with TRBD2. The length of the CDR3 is 16 residues. Germline V gives CDR1 SGHTA, CDR2 FQGNSA. The trim removed 2 bases at V and 9 bases at J, leaving 8 bases unmatched. CDR3 DNA: TGTGCCAGCAGCTTATCGGCTAGCGGGGGGGCCTTTGAGCAGTTCTTC. Translating gives CASSLSASGGAFEQFF.

CDR3 in DNA: TGTGCCAGCAGCTTAGCGCCTCTAGGGCCCAAAGAGACCCAGTACTTC. It codes for CASSLAPLGPKETQYF. This chain joins TRBV7-9 and TRBJ2-5; D gene uncertain. The CDR3 has 16 amino acids. V was trimmed by 0 bases and J by 3 bases, leaving 14 bases between them. The germline gives CDR1 SEHNR, CDR2 FQNEAQ (reference sequence).

CDR3 residues: CASSQVRAANTEAFF. The CDR3 nucleotides are TGCGCCAGCAGCCAAGTCAGGGCTGCGAACACTGAAGCTTTCTTT. The chain joins TRBV4-1 to TRBJ1-1; D possibly corresponds to TRBD1 (5 bases). V was pared by 1 base and J by 1 base, with 10 bases between. The CDR3 loop spans 15 amino acids. Germline V gives CDR1 MGHRA, CDR2 YSYEKL.

The genes are TRBV7-8 and TRBJ1-4; D might be TRBD1 (5 bases). The CDR3 totals 16 residues. V gave up 5 bases and J gave up 13 bases, with 26 bases separating them. Germline CDR1 reads SGHVS; CDR2 reads FQNEAQ. CDR3 in amino acids: CASSPVGRAPFVGLFF. DNA for the CDR3: TGTGCCAGCAGCCCCGTGGGCAGGGCACCTTTTGTAGGACTGTTTTTT.

The V gene is TRBV18, the J gene TRBJ1-1; TRBD1 agrees at 7 bases. Germline loops: CDR1 KGHSH, CDR2 LQKENI. CDR3 length equals 13 residues. After removal of 8 bases from V and 0 bases from J, the junction contained 3 bases not matched to a gene. Here the CDR3 reads CASLGQMNTEAFF. The CDR3 DNA reads as TGTGCCAGCCTGGGACAGATGAACACTGAAGCTTTCTTT.

The chain has TRBV5-1 and TRBJ2-5; D is unclear. Germline loops: CDR1 SGHRS, CDR2 YFSETQ. The V end lost 1 base, the J end lost 3 bases, and 7 bases lay between the germline ends. The length of the CDR3 is 13 residues. The CDR3 nucleotides read TGCGCCAGCAGCTTGCTTACAGAAGAGACCCAGTACTTC. Translating it yields CASSLLTEETQYF.

A few counts support this clone. The V and J genes are TRBV7-2 and TRBJ2-7, with 8 bases that match TRBD1. The CDR3 length is 14 residues. Germline CDR1 reads SGHTA; CDR2 reads FQGNSA. The junction had 6 bases not matched to a gene; V was cut back by 4 bases and J by 4 bases. The DNA of the CDR3 is TGTGCCAGCAGCTCCCTGGACAGGGCGTACGAGCAGTACTTC. Translating it yields CASSSLDRAYEQYF.

V usage is TRBV7-6 and J usage is TRBJ1-5; no clear D. The germline gives CDR1 SGHVS, CDR2 FNYEAQ. The CDR3 spans 15 residues. V lost 1 base, J lost 4 bases, and 11 bases lay in between. CDR3 nucleotide sequence: TGTGCCAGCAGCTTAGGTTGGCGGATGAATCAGCCCCAGCATTTT. This translates into CASSLGWRMNQPQHF.